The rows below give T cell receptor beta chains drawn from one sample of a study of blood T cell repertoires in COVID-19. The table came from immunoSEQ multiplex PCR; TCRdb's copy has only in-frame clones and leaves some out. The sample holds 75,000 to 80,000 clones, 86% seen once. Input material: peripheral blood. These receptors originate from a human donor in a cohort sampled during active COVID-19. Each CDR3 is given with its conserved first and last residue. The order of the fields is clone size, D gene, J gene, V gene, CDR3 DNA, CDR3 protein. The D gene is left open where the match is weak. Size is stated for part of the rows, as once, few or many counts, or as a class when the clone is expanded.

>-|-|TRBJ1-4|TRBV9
TGTGCCAGCAGCGTATCAGGGAGGACTAATGAAAAACTGTTTTTT
CASSVSGRTNEKLFF
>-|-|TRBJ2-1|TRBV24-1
TGTGCCACCAGTCTCACGGGGGACAGTTACAATGAGCAGTTCTTC
CATSLTGDSYNEQFF
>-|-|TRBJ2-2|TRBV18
TGTGCCAGCTCACCAACACAGGGAAGGCGCGCCGGGGAGCTGTTTTTT
CASSPTQGRRAGELFF
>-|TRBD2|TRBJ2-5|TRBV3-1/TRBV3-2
TGTGCCAGCAGCCCTTTAGCGGGGACACAAGAGACCCAGTACTTC
CASSPLAGTQETQYF
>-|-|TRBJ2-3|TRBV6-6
TGTGCCAGCAGTCCCATGGCCGATACGCAGTATTTT
CASSPMADTQYF
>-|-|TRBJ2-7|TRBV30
TGTGCCTGGGGGGGGCCAACAGGGCGGTCCTACGAGCAGTACTTC
CAWGGPTGRSYEQYF
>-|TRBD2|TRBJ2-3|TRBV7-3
TGTGCCAGCAGCTTCCCGGCGGGAGTGGCGACAGATACGCAGTATTTT
CASSFPAGVATDTQYF
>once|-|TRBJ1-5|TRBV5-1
TGCGCCAGCAGACAGGACTATAGCAATCAGCCCCAGCATTTT
CASRQDYSNQPQHF
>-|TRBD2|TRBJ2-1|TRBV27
TGTGCCAGCAGTTCGAGGACTAGCAGTGACGGCCTCTACAATGAGCAGTTCTTC
CASSSRTSSDGLYNEQFF
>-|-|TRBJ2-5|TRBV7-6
TGTGCCAGCAGCTCAAGGGGGGGAGAGACCCAGTACTTC
CASSSRGGETQYF
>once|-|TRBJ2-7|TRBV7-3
TGTGCCAGCAGCAAGGGACACAGGGCCGGAGGTGGAGAGCAGTACTTC
CASSKGHRAGGGEQYF
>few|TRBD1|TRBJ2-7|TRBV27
TGTGCCAGCAGTTTATCGACGACAGGGGTGCACGAGCAGTACTTC
CASSLSTTGVHEQYF
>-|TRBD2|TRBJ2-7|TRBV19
TGTGCCAGTAGTCGATTGGGCGGGAGTATTCCCTACGAGCAGTACTTC
CASSRLGGSIPYEQYF
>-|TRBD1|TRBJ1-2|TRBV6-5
TGTGCCAGCACCCCGGACAGGGTCTCCTATGGCTACACCTTC
CASTPDRVSYGYTF
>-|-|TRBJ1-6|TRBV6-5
TGTGCCAGCAGGCCCTTGACCCAGGACAGACCCCTCCACTTT
CASRPLTQDRPLHF
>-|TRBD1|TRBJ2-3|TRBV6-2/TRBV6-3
TGTGCCAGCAGTGATCGCGACAGGGGGCTCACAGATACGCAGTATTTT
CASSDRDRGLTDTQYF
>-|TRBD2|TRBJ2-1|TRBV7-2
TGTGCCAGCAGCTTAACTAGCGGGGGTAACGATGAGCAGTTCTTC
CASSLTSGGNDEQFF
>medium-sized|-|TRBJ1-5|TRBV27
TGTGCCAGCAGTTTAGCGGGGGGCAATCAGCCCCAGCATTTT
CASSLAGGNQPQHF
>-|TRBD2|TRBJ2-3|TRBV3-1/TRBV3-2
TGTGCCAGCAGCCGAACCCGGACTAGCGGGAGTACGCAGTATTTT
CASSRTRTSGSTQYF
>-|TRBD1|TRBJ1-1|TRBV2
TGTGCCGGAAGCCACTCCACAGGGGCCAGAACGACTGAAGCTTTCTTT
CAGSHSTGARTTEAFF
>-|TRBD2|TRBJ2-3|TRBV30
TGTGCCCGGGGAACTAGCGGGAGTAATACGCAGTATTTT
CARGTSGSNTQYF
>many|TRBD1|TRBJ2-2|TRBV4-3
TGCGCCAGCAGCCAAGAACCTGCTGACAGGGGGCCCACCGGGGAGCTGTTTTTT
CASSQEPADRGPTGELFF
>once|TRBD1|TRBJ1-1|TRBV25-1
TGTGCCAGCAGTTGGGACAGCGGGGGCACTGAAGCTTTCTTT
CASSWDSGGTEAFF
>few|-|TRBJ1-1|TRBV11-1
TGTGCCAGCAGCTTAGTACGGGGAACTGAAGCTTTCTTT
CASSLVRGTEAFF
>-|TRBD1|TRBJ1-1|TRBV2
TGTGCCAGCAGTGAACAGGGGGCGAACACTGAAGCTTTCTTT
CASSEQGANTEAFF
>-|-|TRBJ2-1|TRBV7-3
TGTGCCAGCAGCGACGGACACAAAGGTGAGCAGTTCTTC
CASSDGHKGEQFF
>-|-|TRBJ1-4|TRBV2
TGTGCCAGCAGGGGGCAACCTGGGGGGAATGAAAAACTGTTTTTT
CASRGQPGGNEKLFF
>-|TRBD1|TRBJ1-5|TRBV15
TGTGCCACCAGCCCACGACGACAGGGAGAGCAGCCCCAGCATTTT
CATSPRRQGEQPQHF
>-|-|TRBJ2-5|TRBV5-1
TGCGCCAGCAGCCTCTCTGAGACCCAGTACTTC
CASSLSETQYF
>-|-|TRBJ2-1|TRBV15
TGTGCCACCAGCTCCCGGAGGACAGCCTACAATGAGCAGTTCTTC
CATSSRRTAYNEQFF
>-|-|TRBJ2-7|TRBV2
TGTGCCAGCAAAGGAGAGTGGGGCCACGAGCAGTACTTC
CASKGEWGHEQYF
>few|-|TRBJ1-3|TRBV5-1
TGCGCCAGCAGCTTAGCTGCCGGCCCGGGCACCATATATTTT
CASSLAAGPGTIYF
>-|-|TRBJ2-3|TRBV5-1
TGCGCCAGCGGTAAAACAGGGACCACAGATACGCAGTATTTT
CASGKTGTTDTQYF
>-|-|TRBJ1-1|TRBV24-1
TGTGCCACCAGTGATTTGACTAGTGAAGCTTTCTTT
CATSDLTSEAFF
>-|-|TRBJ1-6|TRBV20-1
TGCAGTGCTAGTGGAGTTGTTAATTCACCCCTCCACTTT
CSASGVVNSPLHF
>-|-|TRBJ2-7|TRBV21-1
TGTGCCAGCAGCAAATATCGTTATAGCGGGACTTTCTCCTACGAGCAGTACTTC
CASSKYRYSGTFSYEQYF
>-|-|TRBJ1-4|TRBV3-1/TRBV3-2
TGTGCCAGCGGAGATCCCGGGGTCTTAAATGAAAAACTGTTTTTT
CASGDPGVLNEKLFF
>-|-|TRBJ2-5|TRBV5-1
TGCGCCAGCAATCCCGGGGGTGCCAGCCAAGAGACCCAGTACTTC
CASNPGGASQETQYF
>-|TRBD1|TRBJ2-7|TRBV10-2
TGCGCCAGCAGTTCCGGGACAGTCGCCCTCTACGAGCAGTACTTC
CASSSGTVALYEQYF
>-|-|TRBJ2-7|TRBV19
TGTGCCAGCCAGTCGTCGAGCGGCTTGGCCGAGCAGTACTTC
CASQSSSGLAEQYF
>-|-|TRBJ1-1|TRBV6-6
TGTGCCAGCAGTTACTCCCAGGGAGGAGTGAACACTGAAGCTTTCTTT
CASSYSQGGVNTEAFF
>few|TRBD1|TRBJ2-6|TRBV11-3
TGTGCCAGCAGCCCAAGGGACAGGATCTCTGGGGCCAACGTCCTGACTTTC
CASSPRDRISGANVLTF